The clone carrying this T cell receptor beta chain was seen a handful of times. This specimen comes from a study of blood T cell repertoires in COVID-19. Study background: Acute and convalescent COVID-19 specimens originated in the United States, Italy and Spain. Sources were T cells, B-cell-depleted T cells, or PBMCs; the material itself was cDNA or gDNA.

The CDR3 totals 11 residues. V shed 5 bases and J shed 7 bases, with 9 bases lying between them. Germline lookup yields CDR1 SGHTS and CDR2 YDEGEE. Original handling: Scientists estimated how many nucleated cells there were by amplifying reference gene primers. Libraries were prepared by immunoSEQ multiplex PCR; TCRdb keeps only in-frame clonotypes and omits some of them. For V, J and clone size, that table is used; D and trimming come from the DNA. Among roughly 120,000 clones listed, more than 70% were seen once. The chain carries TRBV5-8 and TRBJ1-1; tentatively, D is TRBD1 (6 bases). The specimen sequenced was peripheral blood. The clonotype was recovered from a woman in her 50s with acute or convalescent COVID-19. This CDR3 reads CASRGRGEAFF. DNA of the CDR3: TGTGCCAGCAGGGGCAGGGGTGAAGCTTTCTTT.